A single sample gave rise to the 3 T cell receptor beta chains below, sequenced in a study of T cell repertoires in cytomegalovirus infection. In TCRdb, the reads were re-called with MiXCR into one record per CDR3 protein. The sample has about 260,000 distinct CDR3 sequences, 8% to 9.5% seen once; the top ten hold roughly 15%. The sequenced material came from PBMCs. The receptor source for this set is a human donor in good health (CMV status not recorded). Some clones in this sample may be carry-over from other donors' samples.

This clonotype was seen many times. This chain uses TRBV7-2 with TRBJ1-1; 10 bases match TRBD1. This CDR3 has 15 residues. Germline V CDR1 and CDR2: SGHTA, FQGNSA. The ends lost 5 bases at V and 3 bases at J; junction bases unmatched: 6. This CDR3 is CASSETGTGDTEAFF. The DNA of the CDR3 is TGTGCCAGCAGCGAAACCGGGACAGGGGACACTGAAGCTTTCTTT. The full variable domain, completed using reference TRBV7-2 and TRBJ1-1, is GAGVSQSPSNKVTEKGKDVELRCDPISGHTALYWYRQSLGQGLEFLIYFQGNSAPDKSGLPSDRFSAERTGGSVSTLTIQRTQQEDSAVYLCASSETGTGDTEAFFGQGTRLTVV.

CDR3 nucleotide sequence: TGCAGTGCTAGACCCAGCGCCAACACCGGGGAGCTGTTTTTT. Residues: CSARPSANTGELFF. The chain employs TRBV20-1 and TRBJ2-2; D gene ambiguous. The CDR3 is 14 residues long. Germline CDR1 is DFQATT and CDR2 is SNEGSKA (reference sequence). The V gene lost 2 bases and the J gene lost 2 bases, with 9 bases spanning the gap.

This clonotype occurred many times. The chain recombines TRBV7-2 with TRBJ1-3; D is undetermined. This CDR3 comprises 12 residues. V gave up 5 bases and J gave up 2 bases, with 4 bases separating them. Germline CDR1 SGHTA, CDR2 FQGNSA. The CDR3 coding sequence is TGTGCCAGCAGCGGCCCTGGAAACACCATATATTTT. It encodes CASSGPGNTIYF.